This T cell receptor (beta chain) stems from a study of control samples from healthy donors and cancer patients. TCRdb's copy holds only in-frame clones and misses some; the assay was immunoSEQ multiplex PCR. This sample has roughly 200,000 clones, with just under 95% found just once. Trimming took off 2 bases at V and 1 base at J, with 9 bases between the two ends. This CDR3 has 15 amino acids. Germline V gene lookup returns CDR1 LNHDA and CDR2 SQIVND (reference sequence). The chain couples TRBV19 to TRBJ1-5; D is undetermined. The origin of this receptor is a man in his forties or fifties in good health. Sequencing was carried out using blood. This CDR3 reads CASSIQGKSNQPQHF. The CDR3 nucleotides read TGTGCCAGTAGTATACAAGGCAAGAGCAATCAGCCCCAGCATTTT.